This T cell receptor (beta chain) was retrieved from a study of cytomegalovirus exposure and HLA in healthy donors. About the research overall: The use of the same platform for the approximately 130 validation repertoires and the approximately 670 first-cohort repertoires was reported by a later analysis. Findings and caveats of the study: Whilst most TCR sequences proved rare, a subset of public TCRs occurred across many donors. The investigators catalogued some 160 TCR beta chains as cytomegalovirus-associated.

The data were produced by immunoSEQ multiplex PCR, yet TCRdb's version contains in-frame clones alone and is incomplete. The data contain about 60,000 clones, almost 97% of them singletons. The CDR3 covers 14 residues. Germline assignment: CDR1 MNHEY and CDR2 SVGAGI. V lost 2 bases, J lost 7 bases, and 11 bases lay in between. With respect to this clone: Its antigen remains unidentified.

The genes are TRBV6-5 and TRBJ2-2; a possible D gene is TRBD2 (7 bases). What was sequenced was PBMCs. This TCR was recovered from a woman aged 18-29 years in good health and CMV-seronegative. DNA of the CDR3: TGTGCCAGCAGTTACGTGGGAGGGGGCGGGGAGCTGTTTTTT. Its translation: CASSYVGGGGELFF.